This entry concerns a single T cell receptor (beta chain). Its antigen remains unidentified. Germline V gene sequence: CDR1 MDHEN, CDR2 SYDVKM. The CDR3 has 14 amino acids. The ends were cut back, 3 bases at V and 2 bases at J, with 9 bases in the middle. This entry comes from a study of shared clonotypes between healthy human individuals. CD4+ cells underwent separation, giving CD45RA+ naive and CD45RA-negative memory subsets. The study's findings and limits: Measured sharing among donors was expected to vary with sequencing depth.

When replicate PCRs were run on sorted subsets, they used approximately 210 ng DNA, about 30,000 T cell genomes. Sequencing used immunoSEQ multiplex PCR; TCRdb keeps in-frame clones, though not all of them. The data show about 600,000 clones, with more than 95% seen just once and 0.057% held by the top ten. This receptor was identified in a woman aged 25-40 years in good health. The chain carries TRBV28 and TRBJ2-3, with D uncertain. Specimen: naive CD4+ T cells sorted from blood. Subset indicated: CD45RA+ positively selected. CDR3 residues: CASSFHSNTDTQYF. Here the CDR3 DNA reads TGTGCCAGCAGTTTTCACTCAAACACAGATACGCAGTATTTT.